These 22 T cell receptor beta chains came from one sample sequenced in a study of cytomegalovirus exposure and HLA in healthy donors. With 60 Vbeta and 13 Jbeta primers, the PCR was carried out. Libraries were prepared by immunoSEQ multiplex PCR; TCRdb keeps only in-frame clonotypes and omits some of them. This repertoire includes some 31,000 clones. The specimen sequenced was PBMCs. The receptor source for this set is a woman aged 40 to 50 in good health and CMV-seropositive.

J is TRBJ2-2 and V is TRBV14; 7 positions agree with TRBD1. Germline-derived CDR1 and CDR2 are SGHDN and FVKESK. V trimming: 1 base; J trimming: 4 bases; junction bases outside the gene matches: 9. There are 17 residues in the CDR3. The CDR3 bases are TGTGCCAGCAGCCAAGGGGTTGGGACAGCACTCACCGGGGAGCTGTTTTTT. It specifies CASSQGVGTALTGELFF. Filled out from reference TRBV14 and TRBJ2-2, the complete variable domain reads EAGVTQFPSHSVIEKGQTVTLRCDPISGHDNLYWYRRVMGKEIKFLLHFVKESKQDESGMPNNRFLAERTGGTYSTLKVQPAELEDSGVYFCASSQGVGTALTGELFFGEGSRLTVL.

This chain joins TRBV18 and TRBJ2-7; 9 nucleotides line up with TRBD1. V was clipped by 5 bases and J by 3 bases; unmatched bases: 8. CDR1 and CDR2 from the germline V gene are KGHSH and LQKENI. The CDR3 extends over 15 amino acids. As DNA, the CDR3 is TGTGCCAGCTCAAAAGACAGGGGGGCCGACTACGAGCAGTACTTC. Translation gives CASSKDRGADYEQYF.

This sequence joins TRBV15 and TRBJ2-7; 8 bases map to TRBD2. With V trimmed by 5 bases and J by 7 bases, 16 bases remained unmatched. CDR1 and CDR2 (germline): LNHNV, YYDKDF (reference sequence). The CDR3 is made up of 16 amino acids. The CDR3, as DNA: TGTGCCACCAGCGACGGGAGGGGTAACCGGAGGTTGGAGCAGTACTTC. It codes for CATSDGRGNRRLEQYF.

CDR3 nucleotide sequence: TGTGCCAGCAGCCGGGGGAAGGGGCGGGAGACCCAGTACTTC. Protein: CASSRGKGRETQYF. The V and J genes are TRBV5-6 and TRBJ2-5; TRBD2 is a possible D gene (6 bases). V lost 4 bases to trimming and J lost 5 bases, with 15 bases between them. The CDR3 has 14 residues. CDR1 is SGHDT and CDR2 is YYEEEE in the germline V gene.

The rearrangement links TRBV29-1 to TRBJ2-7; possible D gene TRBD1, 5 bases. V was clipped by 7 bases and J by 6 bases, with 22 bases between them. The CDR3 sequence is 14 residues long. CDR1 and CDR2 (germline): SQVTM, ANQGSEA. CDR3 nucleotides: TGCAGCGCCCGCCCACGTTCCAGGGAAGGCGAGCAGTACTTC. This sequence encodes CSARPRSREGEQYF.

CDR3 amino acids: CASSLASGDGYEQYF. DNA of the CDR3: TGCGCCAGCAGCTTGGCTAGCGGGGACGGGTACGAGCAGTACTTC. This sequence joins TRBV5-1 and TRBJ2-7, with TRBD2 identical over 9 bases. Trimming at V came to 0 bases and at J to 4 bases, leaving 5 bases not matched to a gene. The CDR3 length is 15 residues. In germline, CDR1 is SGHRS, CDR2 YFSETQ.

The J gene is TRBJ2-7, the V gene TRBV4-3, with TRBD2 identical over 11 bases. The ends lost 1 base at V and 4 bases at J; junction bases unmatched: 6. The CDR3 runs 16 residues. Germline loops: CDR1 LGHNA, CDR2 YSLEER. The CDR3 region has the DNA TGCGCCAGCAGCCAAGCGGTAGCGGGAGGGGGATACGAGCAGTACTTC. Translating gives CASSQAVAGGGYEQYF.

The rearrangement links TRBV5-6 to TRBJ2-3, with D tentatively TRBD2 (6 bases). Germline V gene sequence: CDR1 SGHDT, CDR2 YYEEEE. V was clipped by 3 bases and J by 13 bases, with 12 bases between them. CDR3 length: 11 amino acids. The CDR3 sequence is CASSSRREKYF. CDR3 nucleotide sequence: TGTGCCAGCAGCTCTCGGCGGGAAAAGTATTTT.

The rearrangement uses TRBV28 and TRBJ2-1, with 7 positions matching TRBD2. The junction had 10 bases not matched to a gene; V was cut back by 5 bases and J by 6 bases. Germline lookup yields CDR1 MDHEN and CDR2 SYDVKM. The CDR3 is made up of 15 amino acids. The CDR3 protein is CASSRTQLATNEQFF. The CDR3 DNA reads TGTGCCAGCAGTCGTACCCAACTAGCGACCAATGAGCAGTTCTTC.

The genes are TRBV7-9 and TRBJ2-7; 7 nucleotides agree with TRBD2. Germline assignment: CDR1 SEHNR and CDR2 FQNEAQ (reference sequence). The CDR3 covers 17 residues. V lost 0 bases, J lost 0 bases, and 8 bases stayed unmatched. The CDR3 DNA sequence: TGTGCCAGCAGCTTAGCCCTAGCGGAGTACACCTCCTACGAGCAGTACTTC. It yields the protein CASSLALAEYTSYEQYF.

With regard to this clone: At one of its ends the junction is not consistent with the germline gene, which may arise from a read error. The chain uses TRBV7-7 and TRBJ2-3; 9 bases fit TRBD1. This CDR3 has 15 residues. The germline V gene has CDR1 SSHAT and CDR2 FNYEAQ (reference sequence). The CDR3: CASSLQGADTDTQYF. In DNA, the CDR3 is TGTGCTAGCAGCTTACAGGGGGCGGACACAGATACGCAGTATTTT.

The chain carries TRBV6-1 and TRBJ2-5; D perhaps matches TRBD1 (5 bases). This CDR3 is built from 15 residues. V dropped 3 bases and J dropped 2 bases, with 13 bases sitting between them. CDR1 is MNHNS, CDR2 SASEGT, per germline. As DNA, the CDR3 is TGTGCCAGCAGTGACGTTGGACACCCGCAAGAGACCCAGTACTTC. Translated: CASSDVGHPQETQYF.

V and J are TRBV20-1 and TRBJ2-3; D gene ambiguous. This CDR3 spans 11 amino acids. V lost 7 bases and J 6 bases, leaving 11 bases between the germline ends. Germline CDR1 reads DFQATT; CDR2 reads SNEGSKA (reference sequence). CDR3 nucleotide sequence: TGCAGTGGATTCTGGGCGGATACGCAGTATTTT. Translating it yields CSGFWADTQYF.

The chain combines TRBV19 with TRBJ1-4, with D maybe TRBD1 (6 bases). Germline CDR1 LNHDA, CDR2 SQIVND (reference sequence). The CDR3 is 18 residues long. Trimming removed 6 bases at V and 0 bases at J, with 20 bases between. In DNA form, the CDR3 reads TGTGCCAGTAGCATCCTGAGACAGGAATATTCAACTAATGAAAAACTGTTTTTT. Its protein product is CASSILRQEYSTNEKLFF.

This rearrangement joins TRBV5-1 to TRBJ2-7, with 11 bases lining up with TRBD1. Looked up from germline, CDR1 is SGHRS and CDR2 is YFSETQ. V lost 2 bases, J lost 5 bases, and 3 bases stayed unmatched. CDR3 size: 14 residues. In nucleotides, the CDR3 is TGCGCCAGCAGCTTAGGACAGGGGGCCAACGAGCAGTACTTC. Its translation: CASSLGQGANEQYF.

The rearrangement joins TRBV9 to TRBJ1-5, with D maybe TRBD1 (5 bases). This CDR3 region has 16 residues. Germline-derived CDR1 and CDR2 are SGDLS and YYNGEE. Trimming cost V 0 bases and J 3 bases, with 13 bases left between them. CDR3 protein: CASSVGGDSYNQPQHF. In nucleotides, the CDR3 is TGTGCCAGCAGCGTAGGCGGTGACAGCTACAATCAGCCCCAGCATTTT.

This chain joins TRBV5-1 and TRBJ2-1, with TRBD2 identical over 7 bases. The CDR3 spans 12 residues. The V gene's germline CDR1 is SGHRS and CDR2 YFSETQ. The trim removed 4 bases at V and 7 bases at J, leaving 2 bases unmatched. CDR3 DNA: TGCGCCAGCAGCGGGAGGGTTAATGAGCAGTTCTTC. Translated, it gives CASSGRVNEQFF.

The chain has TRBV29-1 and TRBJ1-1; TRBD1 is a possible D gene (6 bases). Germline CDR1 is SQVTM and CDR2 is ANQGSEA. This CDR3 comprises 13 residues. V gave up 6 bases and J gave up 0 bases, with 11 bases separating them. The CDR3: CSVATGLNTEAFF. The CDR3 DNA follows: TGCAGCGTAGCCACAGGGTTGAACACTGAAGCTTTCTTT.

CDR3 residues: CASSPLQGASQETQYF. As DNA, the CDR3 is TGTGCCAGCTCACCGTTACAGGGGGCTAGTCAAGAGACCCAGTACTTC. The chain combines TRBV18 with TRBJ2-5; 9 bases align to TRBD1. After removal of 3 bases from V and 2 bases from J, the junction contained 7 bases not matched to a gene. Germline V gives CDR1 KGHSH, CDR2 LQKENI. CDR3 length equals 16 residues.

The chain uses TRBV9 and TRBJ2-3; 10 bases are shared with TRBD1. The CDR3 totals 17 residues. The V gene end was trimmed by 0 bases and the J gene end by 2 bases; junction bases not matched to a gene: 6. CDR1 is SGDLS, CDR2 YYNGEE, per germline. The CDR3 here is CASSVEGQGKFTDTQYF. The CDR3 DNA reads TGTGCCAGCAGCGTAGAGGGACAGGGGAAATTCACAGATACGCAGTATTTT. Filled out from reference TRBV9 and TRBJ2-3, the complete variable domain reads DSGVTQTPKHLITATGQRVTLRCSPRSGDLSVYWYQQSLDQGLQFLIQYYNGEERAKGNILERFSAQQFPDLHSELNLSSLELGDSALYFCASSVEGQGKFTDTQYFGPGTRLTVL.

The genes are TRBV4-1 and TRBJ2-7; 9 positions match TRBD1. CDR1 and CDR2 from the germline V gene are MGHRA and YSYEKL. The V gene end was trimmed by 6 bases and the J gene end by 2 bases; junction bases not matched to a gene: 8. CDR3 size: 15 residues. This CDR3 is CASRSWTGDAYEQYF. In nucleotides, the CDR3 is TGCGCCAGCAGATCCTGGACAGGGGACGCCTACGAGCAGTACTTC.

The chain recombines TRBV19 with TRBJ1-2; TRBD1 aligns across 7 bases. The V gene end was trimmed by 2 bases and the J gene end by 4 bases; junction bases not matched to a gene: 4. From germline, CDR1 is LNHDA and CDR2 SQIVND (reference sequence). The CDR3 has 14 amino acids. CDR3 loop: CASSIRGRSYGYTF. Written as DNA, the CDR3 is TGTGCCAGTAGTATAAGGGGGCGCAGCTATGGCTACACCTTC.